This T cell receptor beta chain was obtained from a study of preoperative IRX-2 immunotherapy in early breast cancer. The treatment was: preoperative locoregional IRX-2 cytokine immunotherapy. Preoperative locoregional IRX-2 cytokine immunotherapy was tested in the phase Ib source study. Profiling relied on immunoSEQ multiplex PCR, and the TCRdb table lists in-frame clones only, not all of them. The sample lists around 500 clones, approximately 77% seen once, with approximately 13% in the top ten. The TCR sequence derives from a human donor with breast cancer. The sample here was tumor tissue, taken after IRX-2 immunotherapy.

CDR3 in amino acids: CASSLEGGSGYEQYF. For the CDR3, the DNA is TGTGCCAGCAGCTTGGAAGGGGGCTCTGGGTACGAGCAGTACTTC. The rearrangement links TRBV11-3 to TRBJ2-7; TRBD1 matches 7 bases. This CDR3 is 15 amino acids long. V was clipped by 3 bases and J by 4 bases; unmatched bases: 9. Germline V CDR1 and CDR2: SGHNT, YENEEA. Looking up the rest from reference TRBV11-3 and TRBJ2-7 gives the full variable domain: EAGVVQSPRYKIIEKKQPVAFWCNPISGHNTLYWYLQNLGQGPELLIRYENEEAVDDSQLPKDRFSAERLKGVDSTLKIQPAELGDSAVYLCASSLEGGSGYEQYFGPGTRLTVT.